A selection of T cell receptor beta chains follows, all from one sample in a study of technical replicates of blood from several donors. The assay was immunoSEQ multiplex PCR, and TCRdb's table has in-frame clones only and misses some. Altogether 60,000 to 85,000 clones are present, roughly 94% being singletons, with the ten largest covering about 0.35%. The sequencing input was T cells isolated from PBMCs. These receptor sequences come from a human donor in good health. Each CDR3 is given with its conserved first and last residue. Each record gives: D gene, V gene, clone size, CDR3 length, J gene, CDR3 protein, CDR3 DNA. D genes are given only for firm matches. Expanded clones get a size class; other rows say once, few or many, or leave the size out.

>TRBD1|TRBV6-4|-|14|TRBJ2-1
CASSDGTGGNEQFF
TGTGCCAGCAGTGACGGGACAGGGGGTAATGAGCAGTTCTTC
>TRBD2|TRBV7-3|few|15|TRBJ2-1
CASSLGAGGYNEQFF
TGTGCCAGCAGCTTAGGAGCGGGGGGCTACAATGAGCAGTTCTTC
>-|TRBV6-5|-|14|TRBJ1-1
CASSYREGNTEAFF
TGTGCCAGCAGTTACAGGGAGGGGAACACTGAAGCTTTCTTT
>-|TRBV7-8|-|13|TRBJ2-2
CASSLILTGELFF
TGTGCCAGCAGCTTAATACTCACCGGGGAGCTGTTTTTT
>-|TRBV29-1|-|14|TRBJ2-3
CSVTQGTSTDTQYF
TGCAGCGTGACACAGGGAACCTCCACAGATACGCAGTATTTT
>-|TRBV11-2|-|14|TRBJ2-1
CASSFGLVYNEQFF
TGTGCCAGCAGCTTCGGACTTGTTTACAATGAGCAGTTCTTC
>TRBD1|TRBV19|-|16|TRBJ2-7
CASSGRDRGNSYEQYF
TGTGCCAGTAGTGGCCGGGACAGGGGGAACTCCTACGAGCAGTACTTC
>-|TRBV19|-|16|TRBJ2-7
CASSTSRGARGYEQYF
TGTGCCAGTAGTACCTCTCGGGGGGCAAGAGGCTACGAGCAGTACTTC
>TRBD1|TRBV30|-|14|TRBJ2-7
CAWSADRGTYEQYF
TGTGCCTGGAGTGCGGACAGGGGTACCTACGAGCAGTACTTC
>TRBD1|TRBV12-5|-|14|TRBJ1-2
CASGNPGTGHGYTF
TGTGCTAGTGGCAACCCCGGGACAGGCCATGGCTACACCTTC
>-|TRBV4-2|-|17|TRBJ2-1
CASSQDHSSGTYNEQFF
TGTGCCAGCAGCCAAGATCATTCCAGCGGCACGTACAATGAGCAGTTCTTC
>TRBD1|TRBV6-6|once|15|TRBJ1-5
CASSWDRGFGQPQHF
TGTGCCAGCAGTTGGGACAGGGGCTTCGGTCAGCCCCAGCATTTT
>-|TRBV15|-|15|TRBJ2-4
CATSRVRGDKNIQYF
TGTGCCACCAGCAGAGTTCGCGGGGATAAAAACATTCAGTACTTC
>-|TRBV2|once|15|TRBJ1-5
CASRARSLSNQPQHF
TGTGCCAGCAGAGCACGGTCACTTAGCAATCAGCCCCAGCATTTT
>-|TRBV6-5|-|15|TRBJ2-5
CASSSHREEGETQYF
TGTGCCAGCAGTAGCCATAGGGAGGAGGGGGAGACCCAGTACTTC
>-|TRBV15|-|14|TRBJ2-5
CATSRAGQQETQYF
TGTGCCACCAGCAGAGCAGGACAGCAAGAGACCCAGTACTTC
>-|TRBV4-1|-|14|TRBJ1-1
CASSQDGRGPEAFF
TGCGCCAGCAGCCAAGACGGGAGGGGCCCCGAAGCTTTCTTT
>-|TRBV27|-|16|TRBJ2-7
CASSPKVAGQHYEQYF
TGTGCCAGCAGTCCCAAGGTGGCGGGGCAACACTACGAGCAGTACTTC
>-|TRBV19|-|14|TRBJ2-7
CASSLGLGSYEQYF
TGTGCCAGTAGTCTAGGACTCGGCTCCTACGAGCAGTACTTC
>-|TRBV4-1|-|13|TRBJ1-1
CASSQDPTSEAFF
TGCGCCAGCAGCCAAGATCCCACATCTGAAGCTTTCTTT
>-|TRBV18|-|14|TRBJ1-5
CASSPGVSDQPQHF
TGTGCCAGCTCACCTGGAGTCTCCGATCAGCCCCAGCATTTT
>-|TRBV19|-|13|TRBJ2-2
CASSTQGTGELFF
TGTGCCAGTAGTACACAGGGTACCGGGGAGCTGTTTTTT
>TRBD2|TRBV4-3|-|16|TRBJ2-7
CASSQDMASGIYEQYF
TGCGCCAGCAGCCAAGATATGGCTAGCGGAATATACGAGCAGTACTTC
>-|TRBV5-4|-|14|TRBJ1-1
CASSLEHKNTEAFF
TGTGCCAGCAGCTTAGAACATAAGAACACTGAAGCTTTCTTT
>TRBD2|TRBV10-3|-|13|TRBJ2-5
CAIRAGVQETQYF
TGTGCCATCCGAGCGGGAGTGCAAGAGACCCAGTACTTC
>-|TRBV7-9|-|17|TRBJ2-7
CASSSRQASSVRLEQYF
TGTGCCAGCAGCTCAAGACAGGCCTCGTCGGTTCGGCTCGAGCAGTACTTC
>-|TRBV15|-|13|TRBJ1-1
CATSVLMNTEAFF
TGTGCCACCAGCGTATTAATGAACACTGAAGCTTTCTTT
>TRBD1|TRBV6-1|-|15|TRBJ2-7
CASSATRDRFYEQYF
TGTGCCAGCAGTGCCACCCGGGACAGGTTCTACGAGCAGTACTTC
>-|TRBV30|-|14|TRBJ1-5
CAWSVRSLNQPQHF
TGTGCCTGGAGTGTGAGAAGCCTCAATCAGCCCCAGCATTTT
>TRBD1|TRBV6-5|-|13|TRBJ2-7
CASSYADRDEQYF
TGTGCCAGCAGTTACGCGGACAGGGACGAGCAGTACTTC
>-|TRBV6-5|once|16|TRBJ2-7
CASSYRGTLSSYEQYF
TGTGCCAGCAGTTACAGAGGGACATTGAGCTCCTACGAGCAGTACTTC
>-|TRBV30|-|15|TRBJ1-4
CAWSVQGGTNEKLFF
TGTGCCTGGAGTGTCCAGGGAGGAACTAATGAAAAACTGTTTTTT
>-|TRBV5-6|once|15|TRBJ1-5
CASSLAGVSNQPQHF
TGTGCCAGCAGCTTGGCAGGGGTGAGCAATCAGCCCCAGCATTTT
>TRBD1|TRBV4-1|-|13|TRBJ1-1
CASRDTGNRGAFF
TGCGCCAGCAGAGACACGGGGAACAGGGGAGCTTTCTTT
>TRBD1|TRBV10-3|-|15|TRBJ1-2
CAISESGGTNYGYTF
TGTGCCATCAGTGAATCAGGGGGGACTAACTATGGCTACACCTTC
>-|TRBV28|few|13|TRBJ2-4
CASSFNMGHIQYF
TGTGCCAGCAGTTTTAACATGGGGCACATTCAGTACTTC
>-|TRBV6-1|-|15|TRBJ2-5
CASREGQLYQETQYF
TGTGCCAGCCGAGAAGGACAGCTGTACCAAGAGACCCAGTACTTC
>-|TRBV6-5|-|15|TRBJ2-7
CASSYSETVSYEQYF
TGTGCCAGCAGTTACTCGGAGACAGTCTCCTACGAGCAGTACTTC
>-|TRBV6-1|few|13|TRBJ2-1
CASRGGVGGEQFF
TGTGCCAGCAGAGGGGGGGTGGGTGGTGAGCAGTTCTTC
>TRBD2|TRBV9|-|15|TRBJ2-1
CASSPGLAGANEQFF
TGTGCCAGCAGCCCCGGACTAGCGGGAGCGAATGAGCAGTTCTTC
>-|TRBV11-3|-|16|TRBJ2-5
CASSLGSAGPQETQYF
TGTGCCAGCAGCTTAGGTTCTGCGGGTCCCCAAGAGACCCAGTACTTC
>-|TRBV7-8|-|13|TRBJ1-2
CASSPTANYGYTF
TGTGCCAGCAGCCCGACAGCAAACTATGGCTACACCTTC
>-|TRBV6-5|-|13|TRBJ1-5
CASTVGANQPQHF
TGTGCCAGCACCGTTGGGGCTAATCAGCCCCAGCATTTT
>TRBD2|TRBV13|-|14|TRBJ2-7
CASSPVAGPYEQYF
TGTGCCAGCTCTCCGGTAGCGGGTCCCTACGAGCAGTACTTC
>TRBD2|TRBV6-1|-|15|TRBJ2-7
CASIRSGRALWEQYF
TGTGCCAGCATTAGGAGCGGGAGGGCCTTATGGGAGCAGTACTTC
>TRBD1|TRBV9|-|15|TRBJ2-1
CASSPRDRGLNEQFF
TGTGCCAGCAGCCCCCGGGACAGGGGGCTAAATGAGCAGTTCTTC
>-|TRBV11-2|-|17|TRBJ2-1
CASSSVGGASFYNEQFF
TGTGCCAGCAGCTCCGTTGGGGGCGCCTCATTCTACAATGAGCAGTTCTTC
>-|TRBV5-1|-|15|TRBJ2-3
CASSYNSLNTDTQYF
TGCGCCAGCAGCTACAACAGCTTAAACACAGATACGCAGTATTTT
>TRBD1|TRBV28|-|15|TRBJ1-3
CASSSPWTGGDTIYF
TGTGCCAGCAGTTCGCCCTGGACAGGAGGGGACACCATATATTTT
>TRBD1|TRBV7-7|-|15|TRBJ2-2
CASSLGTGITGELFF
TGTGCTAGCAGCTTAGGGACAGGGATCACCGGGGAGCTGTTTTTT
>-|TRBV2|-|10|TRBJ1-1
CASSTGEAFF
TGTGCCAGCAGCACAGGAGAAGCTTTCTTT
>-|TRBV6-5|-|14|TRBJ1-1
CASSYSPSLTEAFF
TGTGCCAGCAGTTACTCCCCCAGTTTGACTGAAGCTTTCTTT
>TRBD1|TRBV7-9|-|16|TRBJ1-1
CASSLVGQDNRAEAFF
TGTGCCAGCAGCTTAGTGGGACAGGATAATCGGGCTGAAGCTTTCTTT
>-|TRBV11-2|-|11|TRBJ1-2
CASSGGDGYTF
TGTGCCAGCAGCGGCGGGGACGGCTACACCTTC
>-|TRBV4-3|-|16|TRBJ1-1
CASSQLYGSTNTEAFF
TGCGCCAGCAGCCAGTTATATGGCAGTACGAACACTGAAGCTTTCTTT
>-|TRBV7-9|-|15|TRBJ1-4
CASSLARAAGEKLFF
TGTGCCAGCAGCTTAGCCCGCGCGGCGGGTGAAAAACTGTTTTTT